This T cell receptor beta chain was recorded in a study of T-cell reconstitution after alpha-beta-depleted transplantation in children. Comment on this clonotype: Its antigen remains unidentified.

Overall study results and limits: Surviving recipient T cells and thymic progenitors produced the high day-60 TCRbeta diversity seen in some patients. Newly produced T cells mostly provided counts and TCRbeta diversity after one year, as hyperexpanded clones declined.

The TCRbeta library incorporated unique molecular identifiers. TCRdb re-derived calls from the PCR reads in MiXCR, one entry per CDR3 protein. Of about 980,000 distinct CDR3 sequences in the sample, about 30% are singletons; the top ten hold about 28%. Germline assignment: CDR1 MNHEY and CDR2 SVGEGT. The CDR3 covers 14 residues. Deletions cut 7 bases from V and 15 bases from J, with 25 bases between. The source material was PBMCs, mostly from graft donor cells, sampled 360 days after TCRalphabeta/CD19-depleted stem cell transplant. The genes are TRBV6-2 or TRBV6-3 and TRBJ2-1, with D possibly TRBD2 on 7 matching bases. This clonotype was sampled from a boy under two years old who had a stem cell transplant for SCID, so the T cells may come from the graft donor. The CDR3 here is CASNLQGGGTALFF. In DNA, the CDR3 is TGTGCCAGCAACTTACAGGGCGGGGGTACAGCGTTGTTCTTC.